This entry lists 11 T cell receptor beta chains sequenced from one sample in a study of PD-L1 blockade in urothelial cancer. Time point indicated: peripheral blood 6 weeks after treatment start. Clones were sequenced by immunoSEQ multiplex PCR, and TCRdb holds only the in-frame ones, with some missing. The sample lists under 25,000 clones, roughly 84% occurring once. The material sequenced was PBMCs, taken around atezolizumab (anti-PD-L1) treatment. The source of these receptors is a man between 65 and 79 years old with urothelial cancer.

The genes are TRBV28 and TRBJ2-7; TRBD2 aligns across 9 bases. This CDR3 is 14 amino acids long. Germline trimming cut 6 bases from V and 5 bases from J; bases unmatched to any gene: 8. From germline, CDR1 is MDHEN and CDR2 SYDVKM. The DNA for the CDR3 is TGTGCCAGCAGCGAGCGGGGGGATCACCACGAGCAGTACTTC. It yields the protein CASSERGDHHEQYF.

J is TRBJ2-7 and V is TRBV7-2; the match to TRBD2 covers 9 bases. Germline trimming cut 3 bases from V and 6 bases from J; bases unmatched to any gene: 9. This CDR3 region has 15 residues. Germline loops: CDR1 SGHTA, CDR2 FQGNSA. The CDR3 nucleotides are TGTGCCAGCAGCTTCAGCTTTACTAGCGGGTCCGAGCAGTACTTC. Its protein is CASSFSFTSGSEQYF.

With regard to this clone: The junction departs from germline at one end; a sequencing error may be responsible. The rearrangement links TRBV7-7 to TRBJ2-1; D ambiguous. There are 14 residues in the CDR3. From germline, CDR1 is SSHAT and CDR2 FNYEAQ (reference sequence). This CDR3 is CASSPTEDYNEQFF. The CDR3 coding sequence is TGTGCTAGCAGCCCGACCGAGGACTACAATGAGCAGTTCTTC.

The chain couples TRBV5-5 to TRBJ1-1, with TRBD1 as a possible D gene (6 bases). The CDR3 totals 13 residues. Germline V gives CDR1 SGHKS, CDR2 YYEKEE (reference sequence). The V and J ends lost 3 bases and 11 bases respectively, with 17 bases between them. The CDR3 region has the DNA TGTGCCAGCAGCTCGCAACTACAGGGTAGCGCTTTCTTT. Translated: CASSSQLQGSAFF.

The chain is built from TRBV7-9 and TRBJ1-1, with unresolved D. Germline CDR1 SEHNR, CDR2 FQNEAQ (reference sequence). The CDR3 length is 12 residues. The ends were cut back, 2 bases at V and 7 bases at J, with 8 bases in the middle. The DNA for the CDR3 is TGTGCCAGCAGCTTATTGGCCGTTGAAGCTTTCTTT. Its translation: CASSLLAVEAFF.

This chain joins TRBV5-8 and TRBJ2-4; 8 nucleotides match TRBD1. The trim removed 6 bases at V and 1 base at J, leaving 6 bases unmatched. Germline V lookup: CDR1 SGHTS, CDR2 YDEGEE. CDR3 length equals 15 residues. As DNA, the CDR3 is TGTGCCAGCAAACCGACAGGGGCGGCCAAAAACATTCAGTACTTC. As protein: CASKPTGAAKNIQYF.

This clone counts as medium-sized. The V call is TRBV10-2, the J call TRBJ2-7; 11 bases agree with TRBD2. Trimming took 2 bases from V and 5 from J; bases not matched to a gene: 11. The CDR3 sequence is 17 residues long. Germline CDR1 reads WSHSY; CDR2 reads SAAADI. The CDR3 sequence is CASSEPPGLADLDEQYF. CDR3 in DNA: TGCGCCAGCAGTGAGCCTCCGGGACTAGCGGATTTAGACGAGCAGTACTTC.

The CDR3 DNA follows: TGTGCCAGCAGCCAATTTATCGGAGCGGCGCGCACAGATACGCAGTATTTT. Translated: CASSQFIGAARTDTQYF. The chain links TRBV14 to TRBJ2-3, with a weak D call TRBD2 (5 bases). CDR1 SGHDN and CDR2 FVKESK come from the germline V gene. This CDR3 has 17 residues. Trimming took off 2 bases at V and 1 base at J, with 16 bases between the two ends.

The gene calls are TRBV7-2 and TRBJ2-1; possibly TRBD2 for D (5 bases). Germline V gene data show CDR1 as SGHTA and CDR2 as FQGNSA. The V end was cut by 5 bases, the J end by 6 bases, with 17 bases between. The CDR3 is 15 residues long. CDR3 protein: CASSTPGRTSNEQFF. The DNA of the CDR3 is TGTGCCAGCAGCACGCCGGGGAGAACGTCCAATGAGCAGTTCTTC.

The chain uses TRBV7-9 and TRBJ2-7; TRBD1 matches 8 bases. The CDR3 runs 18 residues. Per germline, CDR1 SEHNR and CDR2 FQNEAQ (reference sequence). After removal of 4 bases from V and 3 bases from J, the junction contained 17 bases not matched to a gene. The CDR3 nucleotides are TGTGCCAGCAGCTCCCCCAGGACAGGGATTGGGACGAGCTACGAGCAGTACTTC. Translated, it gives CASSSPRTGIGTSYEQYF.

The J gene is TRBJ1-2, the V gene TRBV29-1; 7 bases line up with TRBD1. This CDR3 region has 12 residues. Losses at the gene ends were 1 base for V and 4 bases for J; bases not matched to a gene: 0. From germline, CDR1 is SQVTM and CDR2 ANQGSEA. The CDR3 spells CSVEAGGYGYTF. In DNA form, the CDR3 reads TGCAGCGTTGAAGCAGGGGGCTATGGCTACACCTTC.